This is a list of T cell receptor beta chains from one sample in a study of PD-L1 blockade in urothelial cancer. Profiling relied on immunoSEQ multiplex PCR, and the TCRdb table lists in-frame clones only, not all of them. The sample comprises 84,000 or so clones, 85% to 90% of which are singletons, and 13% to 15% rests with the top ten. Specimen: PBMCs, collected around atezolizumab (anti-PD-L1) treatment. Receptors were obtained from a man aged 55 to 70 with urothelial cancer. The CDR3 runs from the conserved cysteine through the conserved F or W. The order of the fields is J gene, V gene, D gene, clone size, CDR3 DNA, CDR3 protein. D genes are given only for firm matches. Some rows have no size entry. The others give once, few or many, or a class for an expanded clone.

TRBJ1-2 TRBV7-8 - - TGTGCCAGCAGCTCCGGGAGGGCGTTGGGTGGCTACACCTTC CASSSGRALGGYTF
TRBJ2-5 TRBV7-7 TRBD1 - TGTGCTAGCAGCTTAGACAGGGTCGAGACCCAGTACTTC CASSLDRVETQYF
TRBJ2-1 TRBV9 TRBD2 - TGTGCCAGCAGCTCCTCGGGGACTAGCACCAATGAGCAGTTCTTC CASSSSGTSTNEQFF
TRBJ2-3 TRBV19 - - TGTGCCAGTAGTATGAGGGCAGGGGAAGGTCACAGGACGCAGTATTTT CASSMRAGEGHRTQYF
TRBJ2-1 TRBV29-1 - once TGCAGCGTAACCGAACGGAGGTACAATGAGCAGTTCTTC CSVTERRYNEQFF
TRBJ1-2 TRBV30 TRBD1 once TGTGCCTGGGACAGGGGAGAGAGTGGCGGCTACACCTTC CAWDRGESGGYTF
TRBJ2-7 TRBV4-2 TRBD2 - TGTGCCAGCAGCCAGGAAAGCGGGGGGGAGTACGAGCAGTACTTC CASSQESGGEYEQYF
TRBJ2-7 TRBV6-1 TRBD1 - TGTGCCAGCAGTACGGGACAGGTCCACGAGCAGTACTTC CASSTGQVHEQYF
TRBJ1-2 TRBV21-1 - - TGTGCCAGCAGCAAAGCTGCGGGGACAGGGGTCCTTCAATTCTACACCTTC CASSKAAGTGVLQFYTF
TRBJ1-1 TRBV7-8 - - TGTGCCAGCAGCCCTCGACAGGAGAACACTGAAGCTTTCTTT CASSPRQENTEAFF
TRBJ2-7 TRBV27 - once TGTGCCAGCAGTCTCACTAGTCTGCACGAGCAGTACTTC CASSLTSLHEQYF
TRBJ2-2 TRBV7-9 TRBD2 - TGTGCCAGCAGCTTATGGCGGGGGGAGAACACCGGGGAGCTGTTTTTT CASSLWRGENTGELFF
TRBJ2-3 TRBV4-3 TRBD2 - TGCGCCAGCAGCCAGGGCTTAGCGGGAGGGGCAGATACGCAGTATTTT CASSQGLAGGADTQYF
TRBJ1-2 TRBV13 TRBD1 - TGTGCCAGCAGCTTTTGGACAGGGAAGAGGGCTAACTATGGCTACACCTTC CASSFWTGKRANYGYTF
TRBJ1-6 TRBV5-1 - - TGCGCCAGCAGCTTGGGACTGGCCCTTAATTCACCCCTCCACTTT CASSLGLALNSPLHF
TRBJ2-1 TRBV4-2 - few TGTGCCAGCAGCCCAGAACTTTTATCCTACAATGAGCAGTTCTTC CASSPELLSYNEQFF
TRBJ1-2 TRBV4-2 - - TGTGCCAGCAGCCAAGAGTCCACGCGGGGGGGCTACACCTTC CASSQESTRGGYTF
TRBJ2-1 TRBV13 - - TGTGCCAGCAGCAACCGAACCGGGTTCTTCTACAATGAGCAGTTCTTC CASSNRTGFFYNEQFF
TRBJ1-2 TRBV6-5 TRBD1 - TGTGCCAGCAGACTACAGGGGAACTATGGCTACACCTTC CASRLQGNYGYTF
TRBJ2-3 TRBV10-3 TRBD2 - TGTGCCATCGGCACTAGCGGGAGTGGCACAGATACGCAGTATTTT CAIGTSGSGTDTQYF
TRBJ1-2 TRBV19 TRBD1 once TGTGCCAGTAGTTCGGGACAGGGGGCGCGGGACCTGGGCTACACCTTC CASSSGQGARDLGYTF
TRBJ2-7 TRBV5-4 - - TGTGCCAGCAGCCCGGGACTGGCGGGGGCCTCTTTGGAGCAGTACTTC CASSPGLAGASLEQYF
TRBJ1-5 TRBV2 - few TGTGCCAGCAGTCCAGGGGATTTTGGCAATCAGCCCCAGCATTTT CASSPGDFGNQPQHF
TRBJ1-2 TRBV5-1 - - TGCGCCAGCAGCTTGGACACGGGGAGCTATGGCTACACCTTC CASSLDTGSYGYTF
TRBJ1-2 TRBV4-2 - - TGTGCCAGCAGCCAAGATTCGAGGGGCTACACCTTC CASSQDSRGYTF
TRBJ2-7 TRBV27 TRBD1 - TGTGCCAGCAGTTTGAGCAGGGGGTCCTACGAGCAGTACTTC CASSLSRGSYEQYF
TRBJ2-1 TRBV6-5 TRBD1 - TGTGCCAGCAGCCAACCCCGACAGGGTTGGAATGAGCAGTTCTTC CASSQPRQGWNEQFF
TRBJ1-2 TRBV6-5 - - TGTGCCAGCAGTTACTTCCCTGACAGATATGGCTACACCTTC CASSYFPDRYGYTF